The clone carrying this T cell receptor beta chain has a count of ten or more. As yet, its antigen is unknown. Researchers took RNA transcripts and amplified the TCR beta CDR3 regions from them. Using the HTBI primer set, a first-round RT-PCR was run on the TCR CDR3. TCRdb reprocessed the multiplex PCR reads via MiXCR and lists one record per CDR3 protein. The top ten clones hold 50% of a sample with over 200,000 distinct CDR3 sequences, 15% to 20% of them seen once. Graves' hyperthyroidism without ophthalmopathy progression within 18 months was termed stable. This specimen comes from a study of T cells in Graves' hyperthyroidism and ophthalmopathy. Whole-study findings and limits: In simple terms, a model built on 13 V-J features told ophthalmopathy apart from stable hyperthyroidism. Appearing also in blood were most of the thyroid clonotypes expanded above 0.001.

The junction had 9 bases not matched to a gene; V was cut back by 4 bases and J by 4 bases. This CDR3 is 16 amino acids long. Germline V gives CDR1 MNHEY, CDR2 SMNVEV (reference sequence). The rearrangement links TRBV27 to TRBJ1-2; 10 nucleotides align to TRBD1. What was sequenced was blood. The source of this sequence is a man aged 45-60 years with Graves' hyperthyroidism. The CDR3 DNA reads as TGTGCCAGCAGTTCGACATTGGGACAGGGGAGCTATGGCTACACCTTC. As protein: CASSSTLGQGSYGYTF.